This T cell receptor beta chain comes out of a study of OX40 agonist ivuxolimab in advanced cancers. Sequencing used immunoSEQ multiplex PCR; TCRdb keeps in-frame clones, though not all of them. The sample includes approximately 80,000 clones, about 82% of them seen just once. Germline values: CDR1 SGHRS, CDR2 YFSETQ. The V and J ends lost 0 bases and 0 bases respectively, with 7 bases between them. There are 14 residues in the CDR3. The starting material was CD4+ or CD8+ T cells sorted from blood, obtained in a trial of the OX40 agonist ivuxolimab. The source is an adult with an advanced solid tumor such as melanoma, head and neck, liver or kidney cancer. The genes are TRBV5-1 and TRBJ2-7; D ambiguous. CDR3 loop: CASSLGLISYEQYF. CDR3 sequence (DNA): TGCGCCAGCAGCTTGGGTCTCATCTCCTACGAGCAGTACTTC. Based on the CDR3 plus reference TRBV5-1 and TRBJ2-7, the full variable domain is KAGVTQTPRYLIKTRGQQVTLSCSPISGHRSVSWYQQTPGQGLQFLFEYFSETQRNKGNFPGRFSGRQFSNSRSEMNVSTLELGDSALYLCASSLGLISYEQYFGPGTRLTVT.